What follows are 14 T cell receptor beta chains derived from one specimen sequenced in a study of cytomegalovirus exposure and HLA in healthy donors. Vbeta (60) and Jbeta (13) primers were used in the PCR. Sequencing was performed with immunoSEQ multiplex PCR; in TCRdb, only in-frame clones are kept and a portion is missing. The profile shows 140,000 or so clones, nearly 85% of them singletons. Sequenced material: PBMCs. Receptors originate from a male donor in good health and CMV-seronegative.

The chain combines TRBV7-9 with TRBJ1-1, with D tentatively TRBD1 (6 bases). The CDR3 runs 12 residues. Germline V gene sequence: CDR1 SEHNR, CDR2 FQNEAQ (reference sequence). Trimming stripped 8 bases from V and 5 bases from J, with 12 bases between. The CDR3 sequence: CASSTRGTEAFF. CDR3 nucleotides: TGTGCCAGCTCTACGAGGGGGACTGAAGCTTTCTTT.

The chain combines TRBV19 with TRBJ2-1; tentative D call: TRBD1 (6 bases). V was clipped by 5 bases and J by 7 bases, with 15 bases between them. The germline V gene encodes CDR1 LNHDA and CDR2 SQIVND (reference sequence). CDR3 length: 14 amino acids. The CDR3 DNA follows: TGTGCCAGTAGTCCTAGGACAGCCTCAAATGAGCAGTTCTTC. Protein sequence: CASSPRTASNEQFF.

This clone was detected only once. Relative to the germline gene, one junction end is altered; a read error may explain this. The gene calls are TRBV5-1 and TRBJ2-1; the D is unclear. Germline V lookup: CDR1 SGHRS, CDR2 YFSETQ. The CDR3 has 11 residues. CDR3 coding DNA: TGCGCCAGCAGCCTTGACAATAAGCAGTTCTTC. Translation gives CASSLDNKQFF. Full variable domain (outside the CDR3, taken from reference TRBV5-1 and TRBJ2-1): KAGVTQTPRYLIKTRGQQVTLSCSPISGHRSVSWYQQTPGQGLQFLFEYFSETQRNKGNFPGRFSGRQFSNSRSEMNVSTLELGDSALYLCASSLDNKQFFGPGTRLTVL.

This chain uses TRBV19 with TRBJ2-1; 8 bases match TRBD2. The CDR3 extends over 15 amino acids. The V and J ends lost 4 bases and 3 bases, in that order; junction bases with no gene match: 5. The germline gives CDR1 LNHDA, CDR2 SQIVND (reference sequence). The CDR3 region is CASSRTSRNYNEQFF. The CDR3 DNA follows: TGTGCCAGTAGTAGGACTAGCAGGAACTACAATGAGCAGTTCTTC.

The rearrangement uses TRBV4-3 and TRBJ1-3; D might be TRBD1 (5 bases). Trimming removed 0 bases at V and 4 bases at J, with 22 bases between. The CDR3 runs 19 residues. CDR1 LGHNA and CDR2 YSLEER come from the germline V gene. As DNA, the CDR3 is TGCGCCAGCAGCCAAGATCTCTTTCGGGGGGTGGATAGGGGAAACACCATATATTTT. Translation gives CASSQDLFRGVDRGNTIYF.

The V and J genes are TRBV15 and TRBJ1-2; 7 bases line up with TRBD1. The V gene end was trimmed by 11 bases and the J gene end by 2 bases; junction bases not matched to a gene: 23. The CDR3 consists of 18 residues. From germline, CDR1 is LNHNV and CDR2 YYDKDF (reference sequence). Here the CDR3 DNA reads TGTGCCTCCTCCCCCGCCTTGACAGGGTATGGGCGAAACTATGGCTACACCTTC. Its protein product is CASSPALTGYGRNYGYTF.

This chain uses TRBV11-1 with TRBJ2-1; the match to TRBD2 covers 10 bases. The CDR3 consists of 15 residues. The germline gives CDR1 SGHAT, CDR2 FQDESV (reference sequence). V lost 0 bases and J lost 8; bases outside the gene matches: 4. Here the CDR3 DNA reads TGTGCCAGCAGCTTAGCGGGGAGCGGGAGGGATGAGCAGTTCTTC. Encoded protein: CASSLAGSGRDEQFF.

The V and J genes are TRBV19 and TRBJ1-2; D is possibly TRBD1 (6 bases). The CDR3 loop spans 12 amino acids. The V gene's germline CDR1 is LNHDA and CDR2 SQIVND (reference sequence). This CDR3 reads CAVQHGRGGYTF. The CDR3 bases are TGTGCGGTTCAACACGGTAGGGGGGGCTACACCTTC. Variable domain in full (rest from reference TRBV19 and TRBJ1-2): DGGITQSPKYLFRKEGQNVTLSCEQNLNHDAMYWYRQDPGQGLRLIYYSQIVNDFQKGDIAEGYSVSREKKESFPLTVTSAQKNPTAFYLCAVQHGRGGYTFGSGTRLTVV.

The CDR3 region has the DNA TGCGCCAGCAGCCAAACAACTAACTTGGTCTATGGCTACACCTTC. Amino acids: CASSQTTNLVYGYTF. The V call is TRBV5-1, the J call TRBJ1-2; no definite D call. The germline CDR1 and CDR2 sequences are SGHRS and YFSETQ. The CDR3 runs to 15 residues. V was cut by 4 bases and J by 4 bases, with 17 bases left in between.

V gene TRBV5-1 combines with J gene TRBJ2-7; TRBD1 agrees at 8 bases. Germline V CDR1 and CDR2: SGHRS, YFSETQ. This CDR3 comprises 14 residues. With 3 bases clipped from V and 6 bases from J, the junction kept 8 bases outside the gene matches. The CDR3 reads CASSWGQGAVEQYF. CDR3 nucleotides: TGCGCCAGCAGCTGGGGGCAGGGGGCCGTCGAGCAGTACTTC.

The chain combines TRBV7-9 with TRBJ2-2, with a tentative D call TRBD2 (6 bases). The germline gives CDR1 SEHNR, CDR2 FQNEAQ (reference sequence). Trimming removed 7 bases at V and 0 bases at J, with 6 bases between. The CDR3 consists of 13 residues. The CDR3: CASTSANTGELFF. Here the CDR3 DNA reads TGTGCCAGCACTAGCGCGAACACCGGGGAGCTGTTTTTT.

Concerning this clone: At one boundary the junction diverges from the germline segment, which might be a read error. Other DNA sequences in the same sample also yield this CDR3. The chain combines TRBV7-9 with TRBJ1-2, with a tentative D call TRBD1 (6 bases). Germline CDR1 is SEHNR and CDR2 is FQNEAQ (reference sequence). The length of the CDR3 is 14 residues. Here the CDR3 DNA reads TGTGCCAGCAGCCTAGCCTTTACAGGGCTTGGCTACACCTTC. Translation: CASSLAFTGLGYTF.

The rearrangement links TRBV19 to TRBJ2-3; TRBD1 aligns across 7 bases. V lost 6 bases to trimming and J lost 4 bases; unmatched junction nucleotides: 10. The CDR3 loop spans 15 amino acids. From germline, CDR1 is LNHDA and CDR2 SQIVND (reference sequence). CDR3 DNA sequence: TGTGCCAGTAGAGACAGGGATTATTCAGCAGATACGCAGTATTTT. Translated, it gives CASRDRDYSADTQYF.

The chain links TRBV4-2 to TRBJ2-2, with TRBD2 as a possible D gene (6 bases). Trimming stripped 0 bases from V and 3 bases from J, with 11 bases between. CDR1 LGHNA and CDR2 YNFKEQ come from the germline V gene. The CDR3 loop spans 16 amino acids. DNA of the CDR3: TGTGCCAGCAGCCAAGAGGGAGGACACTACACCGGGGAGCTGTTTTTT. This sequence encodes CASSQEGGHYTGELFF.